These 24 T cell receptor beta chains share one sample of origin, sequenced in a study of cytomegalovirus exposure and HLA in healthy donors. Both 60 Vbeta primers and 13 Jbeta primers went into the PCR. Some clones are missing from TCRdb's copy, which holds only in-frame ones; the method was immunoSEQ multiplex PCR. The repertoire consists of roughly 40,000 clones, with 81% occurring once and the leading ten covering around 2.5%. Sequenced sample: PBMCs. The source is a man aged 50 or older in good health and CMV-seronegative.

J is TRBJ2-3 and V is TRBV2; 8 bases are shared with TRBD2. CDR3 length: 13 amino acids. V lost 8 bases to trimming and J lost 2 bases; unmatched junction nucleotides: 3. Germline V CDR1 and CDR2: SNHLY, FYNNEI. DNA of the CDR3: TGTGCCAGCCGGGGGGGACACACAGATACGCAGTATTTT. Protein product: CASRGGHTDTQYF.

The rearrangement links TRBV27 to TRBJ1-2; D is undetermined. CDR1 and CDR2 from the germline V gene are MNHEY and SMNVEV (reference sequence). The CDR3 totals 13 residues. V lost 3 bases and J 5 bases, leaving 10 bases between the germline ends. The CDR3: CASSLQEGYGYTF. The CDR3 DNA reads TGTGCCAGCAGTTTGCAGGAGGGATATGGCTACACCTTC.

This CDR3 reads CASSLHPDRVVAQYF. The CDR3 DNA follows: TGTGCCAGCAGCCTCCACCCGGACAGGGTAGTCGCCCAGTACTTC. The rearrangement uses TRBV11-1 and TRBJ2-5; 8 bases fit TRBD1. From germline, CDR1 is SGHAT and CDR2 FQDESV (reference sequence). This CDR3 region has 15 residues. After removal of 5 bases from V and 9 bases from J, the junction contained 14 bases not matched to a gene.

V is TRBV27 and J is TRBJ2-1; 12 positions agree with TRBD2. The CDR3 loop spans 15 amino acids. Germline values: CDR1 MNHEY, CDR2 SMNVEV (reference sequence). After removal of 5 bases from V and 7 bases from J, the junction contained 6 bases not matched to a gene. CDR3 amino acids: CASSLLAGGLNEQFF. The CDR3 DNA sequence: TGTGCCAGCAGTCTTCTAGCGGGGGGGCTTAATGAGCAGTTCTTC.

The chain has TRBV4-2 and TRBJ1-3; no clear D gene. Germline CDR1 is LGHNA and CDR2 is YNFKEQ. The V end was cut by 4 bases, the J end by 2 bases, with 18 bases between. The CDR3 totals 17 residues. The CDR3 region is CASSLIRGRVPGNTIYF. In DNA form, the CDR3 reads TGTGCCAGCAGCCTTATACGAGGCCGGGTTCCTGGAAACACCATATATTTT.

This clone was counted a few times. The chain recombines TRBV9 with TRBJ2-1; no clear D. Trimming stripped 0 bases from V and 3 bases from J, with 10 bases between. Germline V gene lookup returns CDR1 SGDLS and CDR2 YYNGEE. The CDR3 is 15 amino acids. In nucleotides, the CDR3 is TGTGCCAGCAGCGTAGAGGCGGCTGTCTACAATGAGCAGTTCTTC. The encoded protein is CASSVEAAVYNEQFF. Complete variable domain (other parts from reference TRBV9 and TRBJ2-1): DSGVTQTPKHLITATGQRVTLRCSPRSGDLSVYWYQQSLDQGLQFLIQYYNGEERAKGNILERFSAQQFPDLHSELNLSSLELGDSALYFCASSVEAAVYNEQFFGPGTRLTVL.

The CDR3 protein is CATSISGTGDTEAFF. The DNA of the CDR3 is TGTGCCACCAGCATATCCGGGACAGGGGACACTGAAGCTTTCTTT. The chain recombines TRBV15 with TRBJ1-1, with 10 bases fitting TRBD1. The CDR3 is 15 residues long. Germline V CDR1 and CDR2: LNHNV, YYDKDF (reference sequence). V trimming: 4 bases; J trimming: 3 bases; junction bases outside the gene matches: 5.

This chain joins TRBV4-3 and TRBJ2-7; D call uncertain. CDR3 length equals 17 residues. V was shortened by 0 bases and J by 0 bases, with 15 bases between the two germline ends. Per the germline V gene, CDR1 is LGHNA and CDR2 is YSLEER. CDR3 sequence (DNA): TGCGCCAGCAGCCAAGATCGCAACCTCTACCCCTCCTACGAGCAGTACTTC. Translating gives CASSQDRNLYPSYEQYF.

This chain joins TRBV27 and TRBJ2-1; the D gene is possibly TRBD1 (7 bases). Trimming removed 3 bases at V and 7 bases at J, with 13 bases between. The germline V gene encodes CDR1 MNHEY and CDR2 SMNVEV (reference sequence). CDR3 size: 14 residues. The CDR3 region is CASSFYQGGNEQFF. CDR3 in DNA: TGTGCCAGCAGTTTCTATCAGGGGGGTAATGAGCAGTTCTTC.

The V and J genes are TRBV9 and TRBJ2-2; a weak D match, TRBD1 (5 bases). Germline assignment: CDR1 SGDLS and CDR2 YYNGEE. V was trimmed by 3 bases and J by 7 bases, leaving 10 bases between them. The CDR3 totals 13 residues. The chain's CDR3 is CASSATVIGELFF. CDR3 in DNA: TGTGCCAGCAGCGCGACAGTTATCGGGGAGCTGTTTTTT.

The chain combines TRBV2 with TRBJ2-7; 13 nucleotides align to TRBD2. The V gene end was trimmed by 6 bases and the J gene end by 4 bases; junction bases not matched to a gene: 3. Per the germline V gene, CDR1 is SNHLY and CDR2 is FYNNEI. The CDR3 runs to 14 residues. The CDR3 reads CASSGLAGVYEQYF. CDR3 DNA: TGTGCCAGCAGCGGACTAGCGGGAGTTTACGAGCAGTACTTC.

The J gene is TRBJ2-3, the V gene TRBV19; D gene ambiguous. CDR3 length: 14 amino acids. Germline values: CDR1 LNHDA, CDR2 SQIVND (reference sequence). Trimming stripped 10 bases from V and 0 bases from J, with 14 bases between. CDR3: CATSRRKSTDTQYF. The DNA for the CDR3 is TGTGCCACCAGTAGGCGGAAAAGCACAGATACGCAGTATTTT.

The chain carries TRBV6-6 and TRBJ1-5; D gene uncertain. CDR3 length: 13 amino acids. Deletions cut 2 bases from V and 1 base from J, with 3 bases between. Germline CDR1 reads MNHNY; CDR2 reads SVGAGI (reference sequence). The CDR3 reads CASSYQSNQPQHF. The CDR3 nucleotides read TGTGCCAGCAGTTACCAAAGCAATCAGCCCCAGCATTTT.

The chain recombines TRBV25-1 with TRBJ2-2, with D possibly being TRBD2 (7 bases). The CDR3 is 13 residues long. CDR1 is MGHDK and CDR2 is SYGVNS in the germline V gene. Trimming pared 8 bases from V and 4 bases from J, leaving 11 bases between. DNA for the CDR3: TGTGCCAGCGGGGAGGGGGGCACCGGGGAGCTGTTTTTT. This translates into CASGEGGTGELFF.

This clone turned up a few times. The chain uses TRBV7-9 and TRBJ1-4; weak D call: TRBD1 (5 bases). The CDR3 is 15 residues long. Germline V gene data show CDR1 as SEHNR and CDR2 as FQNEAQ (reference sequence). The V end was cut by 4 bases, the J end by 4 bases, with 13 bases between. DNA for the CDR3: TGTGCCAGCAGCTACGGGACTCTCATTAATGAAAAACTGTTTTTT. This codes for CASSYGTLINEKLFF.

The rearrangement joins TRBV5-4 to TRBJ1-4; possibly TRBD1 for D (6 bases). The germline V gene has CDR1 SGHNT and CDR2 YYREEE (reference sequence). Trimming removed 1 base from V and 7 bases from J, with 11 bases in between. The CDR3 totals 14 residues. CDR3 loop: CASSLRQGSEKLFF. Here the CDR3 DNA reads TGTGCCAGCAGCTTGCGCCAGGGGAGTGAAAAACTGTTTTTT.

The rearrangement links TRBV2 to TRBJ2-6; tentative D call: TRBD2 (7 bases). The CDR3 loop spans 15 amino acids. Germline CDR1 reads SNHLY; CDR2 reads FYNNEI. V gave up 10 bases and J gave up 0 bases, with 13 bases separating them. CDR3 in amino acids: CANWGGASGANVLTF. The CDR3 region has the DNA TGTGCCAATTGGGGGGGGGCCTCTGGGGCCAACGTCCTGACTTTC.

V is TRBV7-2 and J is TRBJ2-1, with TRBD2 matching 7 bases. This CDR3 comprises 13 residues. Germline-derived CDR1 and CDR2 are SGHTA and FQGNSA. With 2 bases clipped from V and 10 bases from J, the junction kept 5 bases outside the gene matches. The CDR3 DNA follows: TGTGCCAGCAGCTTACGCGGGAGAGAGGAGCAGTTCTTC. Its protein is CASSLRGREEQFF.

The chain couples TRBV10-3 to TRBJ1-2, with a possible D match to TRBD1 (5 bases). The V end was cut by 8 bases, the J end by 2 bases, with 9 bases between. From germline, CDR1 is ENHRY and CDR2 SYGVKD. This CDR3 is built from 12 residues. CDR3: CAIATDNYGYTF. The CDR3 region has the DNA TGTGCCATCGCGACAGACAACTATGGCTACACCTTC.

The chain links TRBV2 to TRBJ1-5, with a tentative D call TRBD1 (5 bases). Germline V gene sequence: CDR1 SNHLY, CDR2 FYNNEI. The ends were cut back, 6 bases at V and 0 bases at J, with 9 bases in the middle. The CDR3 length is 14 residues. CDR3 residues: CASRGGYSNQPQHF. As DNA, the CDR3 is TGTGCCAGCAGGGGGGGTTATAGCAATCAGCCCCAGCATTTT.

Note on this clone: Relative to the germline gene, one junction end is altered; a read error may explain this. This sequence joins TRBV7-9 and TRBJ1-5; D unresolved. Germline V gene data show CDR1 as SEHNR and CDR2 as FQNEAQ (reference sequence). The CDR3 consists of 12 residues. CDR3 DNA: TGTTCCAGCAGCTTAGGAGCTCAGCCCCAGCATTTT. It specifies CSSSLGAQPQHF.

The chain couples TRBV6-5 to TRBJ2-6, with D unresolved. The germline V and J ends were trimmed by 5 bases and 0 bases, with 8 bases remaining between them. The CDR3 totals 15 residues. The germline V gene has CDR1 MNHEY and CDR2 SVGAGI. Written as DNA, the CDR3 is TGTGCCAGCAGTCCGCCCGGCTCTGGGGCCAACGTCCTGACTTTC. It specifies CASSPPGSGANVLTF.

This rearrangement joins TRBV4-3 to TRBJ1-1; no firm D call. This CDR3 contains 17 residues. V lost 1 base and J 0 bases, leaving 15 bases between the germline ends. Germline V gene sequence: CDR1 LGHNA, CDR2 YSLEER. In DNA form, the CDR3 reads TGCGCCAGCAGCCAAGTTGGGGAGGGTATCATGAACACTGAAGCTTTCTTT. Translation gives CASSQVGEGIMNTEAFF.

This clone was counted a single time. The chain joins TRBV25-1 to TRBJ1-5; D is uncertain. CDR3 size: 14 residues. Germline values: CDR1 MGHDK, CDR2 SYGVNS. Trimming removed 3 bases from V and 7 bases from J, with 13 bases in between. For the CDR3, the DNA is TGTGCCAGCAGTGAGCCAGGTCGGGGACAGCCCCAGCATTTT. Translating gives CASSEPGRGQPQHF.